The entry below describes one T cell receptor (beta chain). Antigen specificity is unknown. The record originates from a study of blood T cells in healthy people across ages. The study's findings and limits: More naive CD4+ cells and higher diversity marked long-lived donors relative to aged donors.

Through a sample-barcoded 5' primer and a J-beta primer mix, a second PCR was run for about 6 to 11 cycles. From the 5' RACE reads, TCRdb called clonotypes with MiXCR, one entry per CDR3 protein. Here the sample spans about 400,000 distinct CDR3 sequences, over 45% being singletons. V was trimmed by 7 bases and J by 6 bases, leaving 19 bases between them. CDR3 size: 16 residues. Germline CDR1 is SEHNR and CDR2 is FQNEAQ (reference sequence). This chain uses TRBV7-9 with TRBJ1-6; possible D gene TRBD1, 6 bases. The sequence came from a man between 60 and 70 years old in good health. Sequenced: blood. CDR3 DNA sequence: TGTGCCAGCACCCCGGGGGCCCTTCAGACTAATTCACCCCTCCACTTT. The encoded protein is CASTPGALQTNSPLHF.